Presented here are 11 T cell receptor beta chains from one specimen sequenced in a study of cytomegalovirus exposure and HLA in healthy donors (dated 2017 in TCRdb). The library was obtained by the immunoSEQ multiplex PCR assay. A mixture of 60 forward primers for TCR Vbeta segments and 13 reverse primers for TCR Jbeta segments was used in the multiplex PCR. TCRdb mirrors the immuneACCESS table, restricted to in-frame sequences. Some clones are absent from its copies; in checked studies, under half trace to an unresolved V gene, and the reason for the others is unknown. This sample comprises 85,000 to 95,000 clones, 76% of them detected only once. Clones ranked in the top ten supply approximately 5.3% of the sample. Sequencing was done on a sample of PBMCs. These receptors were obtained from a man aged 30 to 39 in good health and CMV-seropositive.

This clone was seen more than once but under ten times. The chain carries TRBV5-1 and TRBJ2-2, with TRBD2 matching 8 bases. The CDR3 loop spans 15 amino acids. Germline V gives CDR1 SGHRS, CDR2 YFSETQ. Unmatched junction bases numbered 8, after V lost 4 bases and J lost 6 bases. The chain's CDR3 is CASSLHRTSPGELFF. In DNA form, the CDR3 reads TGCGCCAGCAGCCTCCACCGGACTAGCCCCGGGGAGCTGTTTTTT. The full variable domain, its missing parts supplied by reference TRBV5-1 and TRBJ2-2, is KAGVTQTPRYLIKTRGQQVTLSCSPISGHRSVSWYQQTPGQGLQFLFEYFSETQRNKGNFPGRFSGRQFSNSRSEMNVSTLELGDSALYLCASSLHRTSPGELFFGEGSRLTVL.

Here the CDR3 DNA reads TGTGCCAGCCGCGCCGGGGACAGCGCCTCGGGCTACGAGCAGTACTTC. It codes for CASRAGDSASGYEQYF. V gene TRBV21-1 combines with J gene TRBJ2-7; the table gives TRBD1 as D, unverified against the DNA. TRBV21-1 constitutes a pseudogene. The CDR3 is 16 residues long.

This chain's CDR3 is CASSPQGWRTEAFF. CDR3 DNA: TGTGCCAGCAGCCCACAGGGGTGGCGGACTGAAGCTTTCTTT. The chain couples TRBV7-9 to TRBJ1-1, with 7 bases aligning to TRBD1. The CDR3 has 14 residues. With 5 bases clipped from V and 5 bases from J, the junction kept 8 bases outside the gene matches. Germline values: CDR1 SEHNR, CDR2 FQNEAQ (reference sequence).

This clone was observed a few times. This sequence joins TRBV19 and TRBJ2-6; unclear D gene. This CDR3 is built from 14 residues. Germline V gene sequence: CDR1 LNHDA, CDR2 SQIVND (reference sequence). Trimming left V 6 bases short and J 2 bases short, with 8 bases between. The CDR3 here is CASRSITGANVLTF. For the CDR3, the DNA is TGTGCCAGTAGAAGCATTACTGGGGCCAACGTCCTGACTTTC. The full variable domain, in which reference TRBV19 and TRBJ2-6 provide the parts outside the CDR3, is DGGITQSPKYLFRKEGQNVTLSCEQNLNHDAMYWYRQDPGQGLRLIYYSQIVNDFQKGDIAEGYSVSREKKESFPLTVTSAQKNPTAFYLCASRSITGANVLTFGAGSRLTVL.

This clone has only a few counts. This chain connects TRBV5-1 to TRBJ2-5; D not certain. V was trimmed by 9 bases and J by 4 bases, leaving 25 bases between them. Germline assignment: CDR1 SGHRS and CDR2 YFSETQ. The CDR3 length is 16 residues. Written as DNA, the CDR3 is TGCGCCACCGCCCCACTCCCTAACCCTGGTGGAGAGACCCAGTACTTC. It yields the protein CATAPLPNPGGETQYF.

The CDR3 spells CASRGLARDTGELFF. CDR3 DNA: TGTGCCAGTAGAGGACTAGCGAGGGACACCGGGGAGCTGTTTTTT. V usage is TRBV19 and J usage is TRBJ2-2, with 9 nucleotides matching TRBD2. This CDR3 is built from 15 residues. Trimming cost V 6 bases and J 3 bases; bases outside gene matches: 5. CDR1 and CDR2 from the germline V gene are LNHDA and SQIVND (reference sequence).

This clone was observed once. The chain joins TRBV18 to TRBJ2-1; possible D gene TRBD2, 6 bases. Looked up from germline, CDR1 is KGHSH and CDR2 is LQKENI. The CDR3 length is 17 residues. The ends were cut back, 5 bases at V and 3 bases at J, with 20 bases in the middle. Written as DNA, the CDR3 is TGTGCCAGCTCAACAAATCGGGAGAGAACCGTCTACAATGAGCAGTTCTTC. Encoded protein: CASSTNRERTVYNEQFF.

This rearrangement joins TRBV9 to TRBJ2-1; 7 bases align to TRBD1. With 0 bases clipped from V and 2 bases from J, the junction kept 2 bases outside the gene matches. CDR1 SGDLS and CDR2 YYNGEE come from the germline V gene. CDR3 length: 15 residues. The CDR3 DNA is TGTGCCAGCAGCGTAGAGGGGGCGACCTACAATGAGCAGTTCTTC. As protein: CASSVEGATYNEQFF.

V and J are TRBV30 and TRBJ1-1; TRBD1 might be the D (5 bases). CDR1 GTSNPN and CDR2 SVGIG come from the germline V gene (reference sequence). This CDR3 has 13 residues. With 4 bases removed from V and 2 bases from J, the gap between germline ends came to 11 bases. CDR3 bases: TGTGCCTGGAATGGGCAGGGTAACACTGAAGCTTTCTTT. It codes for CAWNGQGNTEAFF.

The chain is built from TRBV5-6 and TRBJ2-5; 7 nucleotides agree with TRBD1. Matching the DNA end better, TRBJ2-7 makes the J call doubtful. CDR1 is SGHDT and CDR2 is YYEEEE in the germline V gene. There are 14 residues in the CDR3. Here the CDR3 DNA reads TGTGCCAGCAGCTTACACAGGGGATACTACGAGCAGTACTTC. Its translation: CASSLHRGYYEQYF.

The genes are TRBV28 and TRBJ2-7; TRBD1 might be the D (6 bases). The CDR3 has 14 residues. From germline, CDR1 is MDHEN and CDR2 SYDVKM. Trimming stripped 5 bases from V and 0 bases from J, with 11 bases between. The CDR3 loop reads CASSPEQGSYEQYF. CDR3 coding DNA: TGTGCCAGCAGTCCCGAACAGGGCTCCTACGAGCAGTACTTC.